This TCR beta chain came from a study of T cells in Graves' hyperthyroidism and ophthalmopathy. RNA transcripts served as the template for amplifying TCR beta CDR3 regions. An initial round of RT-PCR targeting the TCR CDR3 relied on the HTBI primer set. TCRdb itself ran the multiplex PCR reads through MiXCR, one entry per CDR3 protein. The sample has 500,000 to 600,000 distinct CDR3 sequences; more than 45% are singletons. Patients having uncontrolled infection, another autoimmune disease, pregnancy or lactation were not included. Germline CDR1 reads LNHDA; CDR2 reads SQIVND (reference sequence). This CDR3 has 14 residues. V lost 6 bases, J lost 9 bases, and 17 bases lay in between.

V gene TRBV19 combines with J gene TRBJ2-2; D assignment may be TRBD1 or TRBD2 (5 bases each). The receptor was isolated from an adult woman with Graves' disease, either hyperthyroidism or ophthalmopathy (not recorded which). The material sequenced was peripheral blood or thyroid tissue (not recorded which). The CDR3 is CASRPGRTSRELFF. The CDR3 DNA is TGTGCCAGTAGACCGGGACGTACATCGAGGGAGCTGTTTTTT.